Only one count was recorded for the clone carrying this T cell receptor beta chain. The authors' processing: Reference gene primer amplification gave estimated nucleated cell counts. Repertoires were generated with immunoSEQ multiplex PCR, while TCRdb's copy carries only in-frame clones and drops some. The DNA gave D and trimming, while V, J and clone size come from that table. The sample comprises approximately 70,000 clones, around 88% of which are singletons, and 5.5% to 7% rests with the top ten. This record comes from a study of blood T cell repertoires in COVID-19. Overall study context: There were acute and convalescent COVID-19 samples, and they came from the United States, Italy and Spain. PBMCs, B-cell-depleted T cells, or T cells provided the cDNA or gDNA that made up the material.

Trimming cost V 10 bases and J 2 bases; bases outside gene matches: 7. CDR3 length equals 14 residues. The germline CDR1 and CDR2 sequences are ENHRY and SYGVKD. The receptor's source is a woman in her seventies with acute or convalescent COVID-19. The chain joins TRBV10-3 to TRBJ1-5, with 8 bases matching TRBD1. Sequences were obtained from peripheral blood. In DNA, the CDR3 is TGTGCCACCCAGGGGGCGACGGGCAATCAGCCCCAGCATTTT. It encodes CATQGATGNQPQHF.